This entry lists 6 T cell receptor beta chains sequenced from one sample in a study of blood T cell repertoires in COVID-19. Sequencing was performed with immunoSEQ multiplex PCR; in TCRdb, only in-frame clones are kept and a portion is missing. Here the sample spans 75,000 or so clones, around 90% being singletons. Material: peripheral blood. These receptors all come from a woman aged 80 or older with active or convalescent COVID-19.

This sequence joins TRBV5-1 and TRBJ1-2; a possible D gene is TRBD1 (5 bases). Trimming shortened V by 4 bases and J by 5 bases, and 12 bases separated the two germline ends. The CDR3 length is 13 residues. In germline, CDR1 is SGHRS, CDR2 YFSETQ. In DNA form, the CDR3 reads TGCGCCAGCAGCGATGGACAAGCATATGGCTACACCTTC. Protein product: CASSDGQAYGYTF. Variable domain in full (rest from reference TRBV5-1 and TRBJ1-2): KAGVTQTPRYLIKTRGQQVTLSCSPISGHRSVSWYQQTPGQGLQFLFEYFSETQRNKGNFPGRFSGRQFSNSRSEMNVSTLELGDSALYLCASSDGQAYGYTFGSGTRLTVV.

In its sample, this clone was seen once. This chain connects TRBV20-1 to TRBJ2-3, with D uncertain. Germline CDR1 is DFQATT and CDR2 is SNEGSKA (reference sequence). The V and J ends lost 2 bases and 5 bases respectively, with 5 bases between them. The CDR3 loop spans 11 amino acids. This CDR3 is CSARWRDTQYF. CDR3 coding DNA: TGCAGTGCTAGATGGAGAGATACGCAGTATTTT.

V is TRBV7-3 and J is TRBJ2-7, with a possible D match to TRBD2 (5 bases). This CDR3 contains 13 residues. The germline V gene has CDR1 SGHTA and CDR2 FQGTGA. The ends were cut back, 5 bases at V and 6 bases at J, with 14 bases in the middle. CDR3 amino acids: CASSPVRGLEQYF. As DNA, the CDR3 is TGTGCCAGCAGCCCGGTACGCGGACTCGAGCAGTACTTC.

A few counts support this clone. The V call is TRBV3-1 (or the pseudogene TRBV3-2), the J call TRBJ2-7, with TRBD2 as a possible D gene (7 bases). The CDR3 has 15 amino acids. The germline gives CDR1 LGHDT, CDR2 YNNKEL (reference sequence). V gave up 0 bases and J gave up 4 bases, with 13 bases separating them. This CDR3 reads CASSQDGGAVYEQYF. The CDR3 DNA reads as TGTGCCAGCAGCCAAGATGGGGGGGCGGTGTACGAGCAGTACTTC.

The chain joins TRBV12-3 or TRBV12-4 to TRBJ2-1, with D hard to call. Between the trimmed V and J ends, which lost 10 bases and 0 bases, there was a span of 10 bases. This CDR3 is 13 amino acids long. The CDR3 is CAISGSSYNEQFF. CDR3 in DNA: TGTGCCATATCGGGTAGCTCCTACAATGAGCAGTTCTTC.

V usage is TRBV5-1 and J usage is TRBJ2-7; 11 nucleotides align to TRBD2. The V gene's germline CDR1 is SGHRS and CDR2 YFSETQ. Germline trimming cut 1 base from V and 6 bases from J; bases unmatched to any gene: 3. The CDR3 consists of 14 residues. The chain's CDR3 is CASSLTSGSSEQYF. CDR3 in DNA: TGCGCCAGCAGCTTGACTAGCGGGAGTAGCGAGCAGTACTTC.